The clone carrying this T cell receptor (beta chain) has only a few counts. Its antigen is not identified. Trimming took 6 bases from V and 1 from J, leaving 10 bases between them. Per the germline V gene, CDR1 is SGHRS and CDR2 is YFSETQ. This CDR3 has 13 residues. This entry belongs to a study of CD8 T cells in ankylosing spondylitis. Study-level points and caveats: Characteristic of ankylosing spondylitis blood, it appeared, was a TCR beta motif comprising eight highly homologous variants.

TCRdb redid the calling of the 5' RACE reads with MiXCR, one entry per CDR3 protein. This sample has around 480,000 distinct CDR3 sequences, with 17% found just once. The chain is built from TRBV5-1 and TRBJ1-1; D might be TRBD1 (5 bases). Material: blood, either unsorted or a sorted T cell fraction (not recorded which). The TCR originated in a male donor with ankylosing spondylitis. CDR3 in amino acids: CASMAGQNTEAFF. Written as DNA, the CDR3 is TGCGCCAGCATGGCAGGGCAGAACACTGAAGCTTTCTTT.